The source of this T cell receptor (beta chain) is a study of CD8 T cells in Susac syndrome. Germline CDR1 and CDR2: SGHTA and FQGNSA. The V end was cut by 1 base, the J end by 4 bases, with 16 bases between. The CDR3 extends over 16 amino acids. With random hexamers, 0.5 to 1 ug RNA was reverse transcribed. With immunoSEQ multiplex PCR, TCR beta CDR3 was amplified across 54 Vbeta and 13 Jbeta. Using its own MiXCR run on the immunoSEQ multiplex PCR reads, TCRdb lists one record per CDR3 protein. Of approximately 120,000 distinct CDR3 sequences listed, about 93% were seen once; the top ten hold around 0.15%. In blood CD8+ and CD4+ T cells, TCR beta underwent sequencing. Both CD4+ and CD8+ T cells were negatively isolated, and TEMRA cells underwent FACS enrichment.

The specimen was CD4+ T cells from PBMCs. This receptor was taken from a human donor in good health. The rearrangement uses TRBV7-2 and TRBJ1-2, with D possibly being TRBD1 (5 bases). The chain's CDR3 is CASSLGGSGTFYGYTF. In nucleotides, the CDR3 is TGTGCCAGCAGCTTAGGCGGATCCGGGACCTTCTATGGCTACACCTTC.